The next 7 T cell receptor beta chains were all read from a single sample in a study of STAT5B mutations in CD4+ large granular lymphocyte leukemia. TCRdb's copy holds only in-frame clones and misses some; the assay was immunoSEQ multiplex PCR. The sample includes just under 20,000 clones, less than 85% of them seen just once. Sequenced input: CD4+ T cells from blood buffy coats. The receptors come from a human donor in good health.

The chain has TRBV5-6 and TRBJ2-7, with D hard to call. Trimming took 0 bases from V and 2 from J, leaving 15 bases between them. Germline CDR1 is SGHDT and CDR2 is YYEEEE. The CDR3 has 16 residues. CDR3 protein: CASSLGRMRLAYEQYF. CDR3 nucleotides: TGTGCCAGCAGCTTGGGGCGGATGAGGCTGGCCTACGAGCAGTACTTC. The complete variable domain, with remaining parts taken from reference TRBV5-6 and TRBJ2-7, reads DAGVTQSPTHLIKTRGQQVTLRCSPKSGHDTVSWYQQALGQGPQFIFQYYEEEERQRGNFPDRFSGHQFPNYSSELNVNALLLGDSALYLCASSLGRMRLAYEQYFGPGTRLTVT.

The genes are TRBV6-1 and TRBJ2-7; TRBD1 is a possible D gene (6 bases). Per the germline V gene, CDR1 is MNHNS and CDR2 is SASEGT. The CDR3 has 13 amino acids. Trimming took off 6 bases at V and 3 bases at J, with 12 bases between the two ends. CDR3 nucleotides: TGTGCCAGCAGCCGAACAGGGAGCTACGAGCAGTACTTC. The encoded protein is CASSRTGSYEQYF.

The genes are TRBV19 and TRBJ1-5; TRBD1 agrees at 7 bases. This CDR3 has 14 amino acids. J lost 3 bases, V lost 4 bases, and 3 bases had no gene match. CDR1 and CDR2 from the germline V gene are LNHDA and SQIVND (reference sequence). CDR3 sequence: CASSTTGDNQPQHF. The CDR3 region has the DNA TGTGCCAGTAGTACCACAGGGGACAATCAGCCCCAGCATTTT. Filled out from reference TRBV19 and TRBJ1-5, the complete variable domain reads DGGITQSPKYLFRKEGQNVTLSCEQNLNHDAMYWYRQDPGQGLRLIYYSQIVNDFQKGDIAEGYSVSREKKESFPLTVTSAQKNPTAFYLCASSTTGDNQPQHFGDGTRLSIL.

The chain employs TRBV7-2 and TRBJ2-3; TRBD2 aligns across 8 bases. CDR1 and CDR2 (germline): SGHTA, FQGNSA. V lost 0 bases, J lost 6 bases, and 8 bases stayed unmatched. The CDR3 length is 16 residues. CDR3: CASSLAAAGVSDTQYF. CDR3 in DNA: TGTGCCAGCAGCTTAGCCGCAGCGGGAGTATCGGATACGCAGTATTTT.

The CDR3 DNA is TGTGCCAGCAGCTGGACTAGCGGGAACAATGAGCAGTTCTTC. Its protein is CASSWTSGNNEQFF. The genes are TRBV7-2 and TRBJ2-1; 12 bases map to TRBD2. Trimming cost V 4 bases and J 5 bases; bases outside gene matches: 0. This CDR3 spans 14 amino acids. CDR1 and CDR2 (germline): SGHTA, FQGNSA.

CDR3 sequence reads: CASSFRTGLAEQYF. CDR3 bases: TGTGCCAGCAGCTTTCGGACAGGGCTGGCCGAGCAGTACTTC. This chain links TRBV6-5 with TRBJ2-7; 8 positions match TRBD1. Germline CDR1 and CDR2: MNHEY and SVGAGI. The CDR3 covers 14 residues. After removal of 6 bases from V and 6 bases from J, the junction contained 10 bases not matched to a gene.

The chain recombines TRBV29-1 with TRBJ2-5; TRBD2 matches at 8 bases. Germline V gene data show CDR1 as SQVTM and CDR2 as ANQGSEA. V shed 6 bases and J 5 bases; nucleotides not matched to a gene: 17. The CDR3 contains 16 residues. Here the CDR3 DNA reads TGCAGCGTCCTCATCGGGAGGGGGTCCGGAGGGGAGACCCAGTACTTC. It is translated as CSVLIGRGSGGETQYF.